This is a list of T cell receptor beta chains from one sample in a study of post-analysis software for immune sequencing data. MiXCR, run by TCRdb on the PCR reads, gives a single entry per CDR3 protein. Here the sample spans around 700,000 distinct CDR3 sequences, approximately 59% being singletons. The sample consisted of blood. These receptors all come from a girl aged 2-10 years with multiple sclerosis. The CDR3 runs from the conserved cysteine through the conserved F or W.

j_call cdr3_length v_call cdr3_aa
TRBJ2-5 15 TRBV7-9 CASSLEVLGPSEQYF
TRBJ1-2 16 TRBV6-6 CASSYERGLASYGYTF
TRBJ2-7 14 TRBV5-5 CASSLADQYYEQYF
TRBJ2-3 16 TRBV20-1 CSGVDLGTSRADTQYF
TRBJ2-1 13 TRBV29-1 CSVALAADNEQFF
TRBJ1-5 13 TRBV20-1 CSASGTGNQPQHF
TRBJ2-5 16 TRBV5-1 CASSLADQSFQETQYF
TRBJ2-1 16 TRBV7-2 CASSLRVSSSYNEQFF
. 13 TRBV27 CASSLFRGYEQYF
TRBJ2-3 14 TRBV20-1 CSATGGSSTDTQYF
TRBJ2-3 20 TRBV6-5 CASSFSPPGLAGGLPDTQYF
TRBJ2-5 16 TRBV11-3 CASSLGTLGIQETQYF
TRBJ2-6 17 TRBV12-5 CASGLNGGAPGANVLTF
TRBJ1-2 15 TRBV5-1 CATRTGTVGTYGYTF
TRBJ2-5 15 TRBV5-1 CASSLLPGQGETQYF
TRBJ2-1 13 TRBV5-1 CASTSNRPNEQFF
TRBJ1-2 15 TRBV27 CASSFRDRTIYGYTF
TRBJ1-2 13 TRBV5-5 CASSIQVIYGYTF
TRBJ2-1 15 TRBV5-1 CASSWDRYSYNEQFF
TRBJ2-3 17 TRBV7-8 CASRAGTSVMGTDTQYF
TRBJ2-5 14 TRBV12-3/TRBV12-4 CASRSSRDQETQYF
TRBJ2-7 15 TRBV20-1 CSATTSLAGAYEQYF
TRBJ1-5 13 TRBV29-1 CSVAGDLAQPQHF
TRBJ2-7 13 TRBV11-2 CASSTSGNHEQYF
TRBJ1-6 18 TRBV7-2 CASSLVRPEVNRHSPLHF
TRBJ2-1 13 TRBV7-2 CASSSTQGGEQFF
TRBJ2-1 11 TRBV12-3/TRBV12-4 CASSFAGEQFF
TRBJ2-5 15 TRBV20-1 CSARSPGLAWETQYF
TRBJ1-2 11 TRBV7-9 CASSYTGYYTF
TRBJ2-4 13 TRBV29-1 CSVETRGGDIQYF
TRBJ2-5 14 TRBV18 CASSPTDVKETQYF
TRBJ2-1 14 TRBV7-8 CASSDRDIDNEQFF
TRBJ2-1 15 TRBV4-3 CASSQGLAGTNEQFF
TRBJ1-5 13 TRBV14 CASSLTARGPQHF
TRBJ2-1 17 TRBV12-3/TRBV12-4 CASSPTGLAGVHNEQFF
TRBJ2-5 14 TRBV6-5 CASKRSGDQETQYF
TRBJ2-1 18 TRBV7-3 CASSLTGGGGGAYNEQFF
TRBJ2-7 15 TRBV3-1 CASSQARQPSYEQYF
TRBJ2-3 17 TRBV7-6 CASSLVDRGRGTDTQYF
TRBJ2-5 15 TRBV6-5 CASTPIAGRLETQYF
TRBJ2-3 14 TRBV7-9 CTSSSPETPDTQYF
TRBJ2-1 14 TRBV20-1 CSVHGTSVYNEQFF
TRBJ2-1 14 TRBV7-2 CASSGQDRLNEQFF
TRBJ2-7 15 TRBV12-3/TRBV12-4 CASSPRGQLDPEQYF
TRBJ2-4 15 TRBV4-2 CASSQESQLKNIQYF
TRBJ2-5 11 TRBV29-1 CSLGSGETQYF
TRBJ1-5 14 TRBV7-7 CASSFTGANQPRHF
TRBJ1-2 14 TRBV6-5 CASRAGQGYYGYTF
TRBJ2-5 16 TRBV29-1 CSVEGTSGMRGETQYF
TRBJ2-3 21 TRBV6-5 CASSYSNGQGVTSGSLDTQYF
TRBJ2-1 21 TRBV3-1 CASSQDWGTSGRAGIRNEQFF
TRBJ2-5 15 TRBV7-8 CAGSLQYQTGETQYF
TRBJ2-5 15 TRBV10-3 CAISEGQDHQETQYF
TRBJ2-1 16 TRBV6-2/TRBV6-3 CASSDRGSGSANEQFF
TRBJ2-3 14 TRBV29-1 CSVGLGAYTDTQYF
TRBJ2-7 14 TRBV5-5 CASSWSGGLYEQYF
TRBJ2-1 15 TRBV12-3/TRBV12-4 CASSFDRAPYNEQFF
TRBJ1-2 17 TRBV4-1 CASSQDSGTGGLYGYTF
TRBJ2-1 13 TRBV7-7 CASSLENGYEQFF
TRBJ1-2 12 TRBV28 CASSSPGRGYTF